The 24 T cell receptor beta chains below were found in one sample sequenced in a study of response to subunit inactivated influenza vaccine. TCRdb re-analysed the RT-PCR reads in MiXCR, keeping a single row per CDR3 protein. Among 500,000 to 550,000 distinct CDR3 sequences listed, around 7.7% were seen once. The sequencing used PBMCs from blood, collected around 2 years after vaccination. The source of these receptors is a man between 50 and 70 years old who received an inactivated influenza vaccine.

This clonotype was observed a few times. V is TRBV14 and J is TRBJ2-1; 13 bases match TRBD2. The CDR3 totals 17 residues. V dropped 4 bases and J dropped 4; count of bases not matched to a gene: 7. CDR1 and CDR2 (germline): SGHDN, FVKESK. The CDR3 DNA reads as TGTGCCAGCAGCCGCTGGACTAGCGGGGGCATGTACAATGAGCAGTTCTTC. As protein: CASSRWTSGGMYNEQFF.

This clonotype was seen many times. The V call is TRBV3-1, the J call TRBJ1-2; 10 bases line up with TRBD1. Germline V gives CDR1 LGHDT, CDR2 YNNKEL (reference sequence). This CDR3 has 16 amino acids. Unmatched junction bases numbered 9, after V lost 3 bases and J lost 5 bases. CDR3 loop: CASSHPPGQGIYGYTF. CDR3 coding DNA: TGTGCCAGCAGCCACCCGCCGGGACAGGGGATATATGGCTACACCTTC.

This clonotype appeared many times. The rearrangement joins TRBV5-1 to TRBJ2-2; D is possibly TRBD2 (7 bases). This CDR3 region has 16 residues. V shed 4 bases and J shed 4 bases, with 17 bases lying between them. Germline V gene data show CDR1 as SGHRS and CDR2 as YFSETQ. The CDR3 protein is CASSHGGAKATGELFF. CDR3 DNA sequence: TGCGCCAGCAGCCATGGGGGGGCGAAGGCCACCGGGGAGCTGTTTTTT.

This chain links TRBV9 with TRBJ2-4; D might be TRBD2 (6 bases). The germline V gene has CDR1 SGDLS and CDR2 YYNGEE. The CDR3 is 15 amino acids. V was shortened by 4 bases and J by 6 bases, with 17 bases between the two germline ends. CDR3 loop: CASSLAEGLGNIQYF. CDR3 nucleotides: TGTGCCAGCAGCTTAGCGGAGGGTTTAGGAAACATTCAGTACTTC. The whole variable domain, filled in from reference TRBV9 and TRBJ2-4, reads DSGVTQTPKHLITATGQRVTLRCSPRSGDLSVYWYQQSLDQGLQFLIQYYNGEERAKGNILERFSAQQFPDLHSELNLSSLELGDSALYFCASSLAEGLGNIQYFGAGTRLSVL.

Ten or more counts support this clonotype. The chain is built from TRBV7-2 and TRBJ1-2; D not resolved. V was pared by 0 bases and J by 7 bases, with 15 bases between. CDR1 and CDR2 from the germline V gene are SGHTA and FQGNSA. The CDR3 covers 15 residues. The CDR3 DNA follows: TGTGCCAGCAGCTTAGCCGGCGGGGAGATCGGTGGCTACACCTTC. It translates to CASSLAGGEIGGYTF. Drawing the rest from reference TRBV7-2 and TRBJ1-2, the complete variable domain is GAGVSQSPSNKVTEKGKDVELRCDPISGHTALYWYRQSLGQGLEFLIYFQGNSAPDKSGLPSDRFSAERTGGSVSTLTIQRTQQEDSAVYLCASSLAGGEIGGYTFGSGTRLTVV.

This clonotype appeared a few times. This chain connects TRBV28 to TRBJ2-1; perhaps D is TRBD1 or TRBD2 (6 bases each). V was cut by 8 bases and J by 2 bases, with 16 bases left in between. CDR1 and CDR2 from the germline V gene are MDHEN and SYDVKM. The CDR3 sequence is 15 residues long. The CDR3 DNA sequence: TGTGCCAGCGGGTTTGGAGGGGGAACCTACAATGAGCAGTTCTTC. Translating it yields CASGFGGGTYNEQFF.

This clonotype has a count of ten or more. The chain links TRBV28 to TRBJ2-7, with D hard to call. The CDR3 contains 15 residues. CDR1 is MDHEN and CDR2 is SYDVKM in the germline V gene. The germline V and J ends were trimmed by 4 bases and 5 bases, with 18 bases remaining between them. The CDR3 spells CASSSPGGLRNEQYF. CDR3 DNA: TGTGCCAGCAGTTCCCCCGGCGGTTTGAGGAACGAGCAGTACTTC. Drawing the rest from reference TRBV28 and TRBJ2-7, the complete variable domain is DVKVTQSSRYLVKRTGEKVFLECVQDMDHENMFWYRQDPGLGLRLIYFSYDVKMKEKGDIPEGYSVSREKKERFSLILESASTNQTSMYLCASSSPGGLRNEQYFGPGTRLTVT.

The rearrangement joins TRBV5-5 to TRBJ2-1, with TRBD2 matching over 12 bases. In germline, CDR1 is SGHKS, CDR2 YYEKEE (reference sequence). After removal of 5 bases from V and 6 bases from J, the junction contained 9 bases not matched to a gene. The CDR3 length is 16 residues. CDR3 sequence: CASRGVGTSGFNEQFF. CDR3 nucleotides: TGTGCCAGCAGGGGGGTGGGGACTAGCGGGTTCAATGAGCAGTTCTTC.

This clonotype was observed a handful of times. This sequence joins TRBV20-1 and TRBJ1-5; TRBD1 might be the D (5 bases). Trimming took off 7 bases at V and 11 bases at J, with 18 bases between the two ends. The CDR3 totals 12 residues. Germline V gene sequence: CDR1 DFQATT, CDR2 SNEGSKA (reference sequence). CDR3 sequence: CSEEPPRGAQHF. The CDR3 region has the DNA TGCAGTGAGGAACCACCCCGAGGGGCCCAGCATTTT.

This clonotype was counted only a few times. The V gene is TRBV11-1, the J gene TRBJ2-1; 13 nucleotides match TRBD2. The CDR3 sequence is 18 residues long. CDR1 is SGHAT and CDR2 is FQDESV in the germline V gene (reference sequence). Trimming at V came to 5 bases and at J to 4 bases, leaving 11 bases not matched to a gene. The CDR3 nucleotides are TGTGCCAGCAGCCGGCCCCCACTACTAGCGGGGGGGTACAATGAGCAGTTCTTC. It encodes CASSRPPLLAGGYNEQFF.

This clonotype was observed many times. CDR3 coding DNA: TGTGCCACCAGCAGAGATAGGAGGCGGGAGGCCCCTCGCGAGCAGTACTTC. This gives the protein CATSRDRRREAPREQYF. V usage is TRBV15 and J usage is TRBJ2-7; TRBD2 agrees at 8 bases. The CDR3 covers 17 residues. Trimming took 0 bases from V and 6 from J; bases not matched to a gene: 13. Germline CDR1 reads LNHNV; CDR2 reads YYDKDF (reference sequence).

The CDR3 DNA reads TGCAGTGCTAGTAACAGAGAAGCTTTCTTT. Translating gives CSASNREAFF. The chain recombines TRBV20-1 with TRBJ1-1; D unresolved. V lost 3 bases and J 8 bases, leaving 7 bases between the germline ends. The germline CDR1 and CDR2 sequences are DFQATT and SNEGSKA (reference sequence). This CDR3 region has 10 residues.

This clonotype was picked up a small number of times. The V gene is TRBV20-1, the J gene TRBJ1-1; D remains ambiguous. V gave up 6 bases and J gave up 5 bases, with 19 bases separating them. The CDR3 is 14 residues long. Germline V gene sequence: CDR1 DFQATT, CDR2 SNEGSKA (reference sequence). The CDR3 DNA reads as TGCAGTGCCACGGATTCATGGAGATGGACTGAAGCTTTCTTT. Its translation: CSATDSWRWTEAFF.

The chain combines TRBV6-1 with TRBJ1-1; TRBD1 might be the D (5 bases). Trimming took off 7 bases at V and 0 bases at J, with 12 bases between the two ends. CDR1 is MNHNS and CDR2 is SASEGT in the germline V gene. The CDR3 is 14 amino acids. This chain's CDR3 is CASKNRRLNTEAFF. CDR3 nucleotide sequence: TGTGCCAGCAAGAACAGGCGACTGAACACTGAAGCTTTCTTT.

CDR3 loop: CASSLGRTRGEQYF. The CDR3 nucleotides are TGTGCCAGCAGCCTAGGGCGGACAAGGGGCGAGCAGTACTTC. The V gene is TRBV28, the J gene TRBJ2-7; weak D call: TRBD1 (5 bases). V lost 6 bases to trimming and J lost 6 bases, with 18 bases between them. The germline CDR1 and CDR2 sequences are MDHEN and SYDVKM. This CDR3 region has 14 residues. The entire variable domain, with the rest obtained from reference TRBV28 and TRBJ2-7, is as follows: DVKVTQSSRYLVKRTGEKVFLECVQDMDHENMFWYRQDPGLGLRLIYFSYDVKMKEKGDIPEGYSVSREKKERFSLILESASTNQTSMYLCASSLGRTRGEQYFGPGTRLTVT.

As for this clonotype: One end of the junction fails to match germline, which may point to a read error. This rearrangement joins TRBV7-2 to TRBJ2-5, with D possibly TRBD1 on 6 matching bases. The CDR3 sequence is 13 residues long. The V gene's germline CDR1 is SGHTA and CDR2 FQGNSA. The CDR3 loop reads CATSFTGRETQYF. CDR3 bases: TGTGCCACCAGCTTTACAGGGCGAGAGACCCAGTACTTC.

The chain carries TRBV28 and TRBJ1-1; no clear D. The V end was cut by 8 bases, the J end by 7 bases, with 26 bases between. The germline gives CDR1 MDHEN, CDR2 SYDVKM. The CDR3 extends over 16 amino acids. CDR3 sequence: CASARGEGRSAFEAFF. In DNA form, the CDR3 reads TGTGCCAGCGCTCGGGGTGAGGGCCGCAGTGCTTTTGAAGCTTTCTTT.

This clonotype was found a few times. V gene TRBV7-9 combines with J gene TRBJ2-3; no clear D. V was clipped by 6 bases and J by 6 bases, with 13 bases between them. Germline V CDR1 and CDR2: SEHNR, FQNEAQ (reference sequence). The CDR3 sequence is 13 residues long. The CDR3 region has the DNA TGTGCCAGCAGGCCTGAGGTGCTTGATACGCAGTATTTT. This codes for CASRPEVLDTQYF.

The chain uses TRBV28 and TRBJ1-5; TRBD1 is a possible D gene (6 bases). Germline loops: CDR1 MDHEN, CDR2 SYDVKM. The CDR3 sequence is 19 residues long. The germline V and J ends were trimmed by 3 bases and 1 base, with 22 bases remaining between them. As DNA, the CDR3 is TGTGCCAGCAGTTTCCCCGGGACACCCATCGGGGGAAGCAATCAGCCCCAGCATTTT. Protein sequence: CASSFPGTPIGGSNQPQHF. Full variable domain (rest looked up from reference TRBV28 and TRBJ1-5): DVKVTQSSRYLVKRTGEKVFLECVQDMDHENMFWYRQDPGLGLRLIYFSYDVKMKEKGDIPEGYSVSREKKERFSLILESASTNQTSMYLCASSFPGTPIGGSNQPQHFGDGTRLSIL.

There are a few counts of this clonotype. The chain employs TRBV20-1 and TRBJ2-1; D may be TRBD2 (5 bases). Per the germline V gene, CDR1 is DFQATT and CDR2 is SNEGSKA (reference sequence). V lost 2 bases, J lost 1 base, and 12 bases lay in between. The CDR3 runs 15 residues. The DNA of the CDR3 is TGCAGTGCTAGATCTCCGGGAAAGTCCTACAATGAGCAGTTCTTC. Translation: CSARSPGKSYNEQFF.

In its sample, this clonotype was seen a few times. V and J are TRBV7-2 and TRBJ2-7; D perhaps matches TRBD1 (5 bases). From germline, CDR1 is SGHTA and CDR2 FQGNSA. V gave up 4 bases and J gave up 4 bases, with 11 bases separating them. The CDR3 length is 13 residues. The CDR3 loop reads CASSSLGRYEQYF. CDR3 bases: TGTGCCAGCAGCTCCTTGGGGCGTTACGAGCAGTACTTC.

This clonotype came up a few times. The chain has TRBV7-9 and TRBJ1-4, with D perhaps TRBD1 (5 bases). The V and J ends lost 2 bases and 8 bases respectively, with 12 bases between them. The CDR3 consists of 14 residues. From germline, CDR1 is SEHNR and CDR2 FQNEAQ (reference sequence). The CDR3 DNA sequence: TGTGCCAGCAGCTTACAGGGCAGACTCGAAAAACTGTTTTTT. Protein: CASSLQGRLEKLFF.

This sequence joins TRBV10-3 and TRBJ1-1; TRBD1 is a possible D gene (5 bases). The CDR3 is 15 amino acids. Per germline, CDR1 ENHRY and CDR2 SYGVKD. Trimming left V 3 bases short and J 2 bases short, with 13 bases between. The CDR3 loop reads CAISDPGLTNTEAFF. For the CDR3, the DNA is TGTGCCATCAGTGACCCGGGACTGACTAACACTGAAGCTTTCTTT.

The chain carries TRBV4-2 and TRBJ2-5; D assignment may be TRBD1 or TRBD2 (7 bases each). The V and J ends lost 0 bases and 5 bases respectively, with 13 bases between them. This CDR3 region has 15 residues. CDR1 and CDR2 (germline): LGHNA, YNFKEQ. The DNA of the CDR3 is TGTGCCAGCAGCCAAGATACAGGGGAGGGGGAGACCCAGTACTTC. Translated: CASSQDTGEGETQYF.